These 26 T cell receptor beta chains were all obtained from the same sample, sequenced in a study of CD8+CD57+ T cells in acquired aplastic anemia. Genomic DNA acted as the template from which TCR beta VDJ combination and CDR3 sequence profiling were carried out. Via MiXCR, TCRdb re-called the reads, giving one row per CDR3 protein. The sample records approximately 250,000 distinct CDR3 sequences, roughly 82% being singletons. Individuals selected for sequencing had exhibited CD8+CD57+ cell expansion on flow cytometry. The sequencing input was sorted CD4+, CD8+, or CD8+CD57+ T cells (not recorded which) from PBMCs. These receptors came from a human donor with aplastic anemia.

This clonotype turned up a few times. CDR3 in DNA: TGTGCCAGCAGCAGAACTAGCGAGCAAGAGACCCAGTACTTC. Its protein is CASSRTSEQETQYF. The V gene is TRBV5-8, the J gene TRBJ2-5, with 7 bases matching TRBD2. Trimming took 4 bases from V and 2 from J; bases not matched to a gene: 5. Germline V gives CDR1 SGHTS, CDR2 YDEGEE. CDR3 length equals 14 residues.

The V gene is TRBV10-1, the J gene TRBJ2-7; D may be TRBD2 (6 bases). V lost 5 bases to trimming and J lost 2 bases, with 10 bases between them. Germline CDR1 is WNHNN and CDR2 is SYGVQD (reference sequence). The CDR3 runs to 13 residues. The CDR3 coding sequence is TGCGCCAGCAGTCAGGACTACCCCTACGAGCAGTACTTC. Protein: CASSQDYPYEQYF.

The rearrangement joins TRBV7-3 to TRBJ1-1, with D unclear. V lost 6 bases and J 12 bases, leaving 26 bases between the germline ends. Germline CDR1 and CDR2: SGHTA and FQGTGA. The CDR3 runs 15 residues. The chain's CDR3 is CASSSSVTWKETPFF. For the CDR3, the DNA is TGTGCCAGCAGTTCAAGCGTGACTTGGAAAGAGACCCCTTTCTTT.

J is TRBJ1-1 and V is TRBV5-5; tentative D call: TRBD1 (6 bases). This CDR3 spans 12 amino acids. CDR1 is SGHKS, CDR2 YYEKEE, per germline (reference sequence). V was cut by 0 bases and J by 7 bases, with 7 bases left in between. The CDR3 reads CASSLGQVEAFF. CDR3 in DNA: TGTGCCAGCAGCTTGGGACAGGTTGAAGCTTTCTTT.

Worth noting for this clonotype: Germline is not matched at one junction end, which may reflect a read error. The chain has TRBV7-3 and TRBJ2-3; D gene uncertain. From germline, CDR1 is SGHTA and CDR2 FQGTGA. This CDR3 is built from 14 residues. The CDR3 nucleotides are TGTGCCAGCAGCTTAGCGGCAGGTCCGGATAAGCAGTATTTT. Its translation is CASSLAAGPDKQYF.

The rearrangement joins TRBV7-9 to TRBJ2-7; the D gene is possibly TRBD1 (6 bases). This CDR3 has 18 amino acids. The germline CDR1 and CDR2 sequences are SEHNR and FQNEAQ (reference sequence). Trimming took 5 bases from V and 3 from J, leaving 26 bases between them. The CDR3 reads CASSPQTGPTATHYEQYV. The CDR3 DNA is TGTGCCAGCAGCCCACAGACAGGCCCCACAGCTACGCACTACGAGCAGTACGTC.

The J gene is TRBJ1-1, the V gene TRBV7-8; D perhaps matches TRBD1 (6 bases). With 5 bases removed from V and 2 bases from J, the gap between germline ends came to 9 bases. The CDR3 runs 13 residues. Germline V gene data show CDR1 as SGHVS and CDR2 as FQNEAQ. CDR3 sequence: CASSTDSNTEAFF. CDR3 DNA: TGTGCCAGCAGCACGGACAGTAACACTGAAGCTTTCTTT.

This chain uses TRBV10-3 with TRBJ1-4; D not resolved. Germline V gives CDR1 ENHRY, CDR2 SYGVKD. CDR3 size: 13 residues. V lost 6 bases, J lost 8 bases, and 13 bases lay in between. The CDR3 region is CAISVYENEKLFF. The CDR3 bases are TGTGCCATCAGCGTTTATGAGAACGAAAAACTGTTTTTT.

Concerning this clonotype itself: No conserved phenylalanine or tryptophan ends this CDR3, so it is likely a read error. The limits of the CDR3 on the DNA are not certain, so only TCRdb's listed CDR3 is given. This chain uses TRBV9 with TRBJ2-3. CDR1 SGDLS and CDR2 YYNGEE come from the germline V gene. The CDR3 is made up of 13 amino acids, end residues included. The CDR3 loop reads CASGDGCEDTHYV.

The chain employs TRBV7-2 and TRBJ2-5; TRBD1 matches at 7 bases. The germline gives CDR1 SGHTA, CDR2 FQGNSA. The V gene end was trimmed by 4 bases and the J gene end by 11 bases; junction bases not matched to a gene: 16. This CDR3 comprises 15 residues. CDR3 DNA: TGTGCCAGCAGCTACGCGACAGGGACCAGAGAGGAGCAGTACTTC. Its protein product is CASSYATGTREEQYF.

The chain links TRBV10-3 to TRBJ1-6; D call uncertain. CDR3 length: 14 residues. Germline V gene lookup returns CDR1 ENHRY and CDR2 SYGVKD. Deletions cut 3 bases from V and 7 bases from J, with 10 bases between. The CDR3 loop reads CAISDYTTNSPLHF. The DNA of the CDR3 is TGTGCCATCAGTGATTACACCACGAATTCACCCCTCCACTTT.

This clonotype was observed a single time. This chain uses TRBV6-6 with TRBJ1-1; D call uncertain. Trimming removed 1 base from V and 1 base from J, with 1 base in between. This CDR3 is 12 amino acids long. Germline CDR1 is MNHNY and CDR2 is SVGAGI (reference sequence). This CDR3 is CASSYWNTEAFF. The CDR3 region has the DNA TGTGCCAGCAGTTACTGGAACACTGAAGCTTTCTTT.

In this sample, this clonotype turned up a few times. An end of the junction does not agree with germline; a read error may underlie this. V usage is TRBV7-2 and J usage is TRBJ2-5; D ambiguous. This CDR3 region has 14 residues. In germline, CDR1 is SGHTA, CDR2 FQGNSA. CDR3 DNA sequence: TGTGCCACCAGCTTGGCGTCAGGCCAAGATACCCAGTACTTC. Translated: CATSLASGQDTQYF.

This sequence joins TRBV12-3 or TRBV12-4 and TRBJ1-3; weak D call: TRBD1 (5 bases). The CDR3 spans 13 residues. V was cut by 6 bases and J by 4 bases, with 10 bases left in between. CDR3: CASSRGVGNTIYF. DNA of the CDR3: TGTGCCAGCAGCCGAGGGGTCGGAAACACCATATATTTT.

The V call is TRBV5-4, the J call TRBJ2-7; 10 bases map to TRBD1. CDR3 length equals 15 residues. The V gene's germline CDR1 is SGHNT and CDR2 YYREEE (reference sequence). Trimming removed 2 bases from V and 7 bases from J; junction bases left unmatched: 9. CDR3 nucleotides: TGTGCCAGCAGCTTTAGTCGGGACAGGGGCAATGAGCAGTACGTC. Translating it yields CASSFSRDRGNEQYV.

About this clonotype itself: At one end the junction does not follow the germline gene, possibly because of a read error. The chain carries TRBV7-3 and TRBJ2-3; possible D gene TRBD2, 7 bases. The CDR3 sequence is 14 residues long. Looked up from germline, CDR1 is SGHTA and CDR2 is FQGTGA. CDR3 sequence (DNA): TGTGCCAGCAGCCCCACGGGGGGCTCGATCGGGGAGCTGTTT. This translates into CASSPTGGSIGELF.

Comments on this clonotype: It may be a read error: a sequence one base away is much more abundant. It is unclear where the CDR3 begins or ends on the DNA, so no DNA is shown, and the CDR3 is as TCRdb lists it. This sequence joins TRBV9 and TRBJ2-6. Inclusive of both ends, the CDR3 amounts to 16 amino acids. In germline, CDR1 is SGDLS, CDR2 YYNGEE. CDR3 residues: CASRGAGNIQYFVLTF.

This chain joins TRBV2 and TRBJ2-7; a weak D match, TRBD2 (5 bases). Looked up from germline, CDR1 is SNHLY and CDR2 is FYNNEI. Trimming took off 8 bases at V and 8 bases at J, with 19 bases between the two ends. This CDR3 has 13 amino acids. CDR3 sequence reads: CASGHGGADQQYV. CDR3 sequence (DNA): TGTGCCAGCGGCCACGGAGGCGCGGATCAGCAGTACGTC.

This chain connects TRBV7-9 to TRBJ2-7, with 10 nucleotides matching TRBD1. The CDR3 spans 15 residues. After removal of 4 bases from V and 6 bases from J, the junction contained 9 bases not matched to a gene. The germline V gene has CDR1 SEHNR and CDR2 FQNEAQ (reference sequence). The chain's CDR3 is CASSSTGTGDSEQYF. The CDR3 coding sequence is TGTGCCAGCAGCTCAACCGGGACAGGGGATAGCGAGCAGTACTTC.

In the case of this clonotype: Its ends do not fully match the called genes, so a read error is possible. The gene calls are TRBV10-3 and TRBJ2-1; 8 nucleotides agree with TRBD1. The CDR3 length is 13 residues. From germline, CDR1 is ENHRY and CDR2 SYGVKD. The CDR3 DNA follows: TGTGCCATCAGACAGGGGGTCGCTAACAATCAGCCCTTC. Translated: CAIRQGVANNQPF.

Concerning this clonotype itself: The CDR3 does not close with the conserved phenylalanine or tryptophan, likely indicating a read error. The limits of the CDR3 on the DNA are not certain, so only TCRdb's listed CDR3 is given. The chain uses TRBV7-9 and TRBJ1-5. The V gene's germline CDR1 is SEHNR and CDR2 FQNEAQ (reference sequence). The CDR3 numbers 14 amino acids, ends counted. CDR3 loop: CASSAASGGDNEQS.

Judged by abundance, this clonotype is medium-sized. The chain uses TRBV29-1 and TRBJ2-2; weak D call: TRBD2 (5 bases). The CDR3 length is 12 residues. With 0 bases removed from V and 7 bases from J, the gap between germline ends came to 6 bases. Germline V gene sequence: CDR1 SQVTM, CDR2 ANQGSEA. This chain's CDR3 is CSVEDRDGELFF. CDR3 DNA: TGCAGCGTTGAAGATCGGGACGGGGAGCTGTTTTTT.

The rearrangement uses TRBV7-8 and TRBJ2-5; 8 bases match TRBD2. The length of the CDR3 is 12 residues. CDR1 is SGHVS, CDR2 FQNEAQ, per germline. V lost 11 bases and J lost 7; bases outside the gene matches: 9. In DNA form, the CDR3 reads TGTGCCGGCCGCGGGGCGGGGGGGACCCAGTACTTC. This translates into CAGRGAGGTQYF. Full variable domain (rest looked up from reference TRBV7-8 and TRBJ2-5): GAGVSQSPRYKVAKRGQDVALRCDPISGHVSLFWYQQALGQGPEFLTYFQNEAQLDKSGLPSDRFFAERPEGSVSTLKIQRTQQEDSAVYLCAGRGAGGTQYFGPGTRLLVL.

Points on this clonotype: One end of the junction does not line up with germline, which may come from a read error. V gene TRBV7-9 combines with J gene TRBJ1-4; D gene ambiguous. Per germline, CDR1 SEHNR and CDR2 FQNEAQ (reference sequence). The CDR3 runs 15 residues. The CDR3 spells CASSPPAENNEILFF. The CDR3 nucleotides are TGTGCCAGCAGTCCCCCCGCGGAGAATAATGAAATACTGTTTTTT.

In the case of this clonotype: The DNA is omitted, as the CDR3 cannot be located on it reliably, and the CDR3 follows TCRdb's listing. V gene TRBV24-1 combines with J gene TRBJ2-3. The germline CDR1 and CDR2 sequences are KGHDR and SFDVKD. Counting both end residues, the CDR3 totals 15 amino acids. The CDR3 protein is CATSDSVRGTDTQYF.

As regards this clonotype: One end of the junction fails to match germline, which may point to a read error. The V and J genes are TRBV7-9 and TRBJ2-5; a possible D gene is TRBD2 (7 bases). The germline V gene encodes CDR1 SEHNR and CDR2 FQNEAQ (reference sequence). CDR3 size: 14 residues. The chain's CDR3 is CASSIRRRGGTDDF. DNA of the CDR3: TGTGCCAGCAGCATTCGCAGAAGGGGGGGGACCGATGACTTC. Full variable domain (outside the CDR3, taken from reference TRBV7-9 and TRBJ2-5): DTGVSQNPRHKITKRGQNVTFRCDPISEHNRLYWYRQTLGQGPEFLTYFQNEAQLEKSRLLSDRFSAERPKGSFSTLEIQRTEQGDSAMYLCASSIRRRGGTDDFGPGTRLLVL.